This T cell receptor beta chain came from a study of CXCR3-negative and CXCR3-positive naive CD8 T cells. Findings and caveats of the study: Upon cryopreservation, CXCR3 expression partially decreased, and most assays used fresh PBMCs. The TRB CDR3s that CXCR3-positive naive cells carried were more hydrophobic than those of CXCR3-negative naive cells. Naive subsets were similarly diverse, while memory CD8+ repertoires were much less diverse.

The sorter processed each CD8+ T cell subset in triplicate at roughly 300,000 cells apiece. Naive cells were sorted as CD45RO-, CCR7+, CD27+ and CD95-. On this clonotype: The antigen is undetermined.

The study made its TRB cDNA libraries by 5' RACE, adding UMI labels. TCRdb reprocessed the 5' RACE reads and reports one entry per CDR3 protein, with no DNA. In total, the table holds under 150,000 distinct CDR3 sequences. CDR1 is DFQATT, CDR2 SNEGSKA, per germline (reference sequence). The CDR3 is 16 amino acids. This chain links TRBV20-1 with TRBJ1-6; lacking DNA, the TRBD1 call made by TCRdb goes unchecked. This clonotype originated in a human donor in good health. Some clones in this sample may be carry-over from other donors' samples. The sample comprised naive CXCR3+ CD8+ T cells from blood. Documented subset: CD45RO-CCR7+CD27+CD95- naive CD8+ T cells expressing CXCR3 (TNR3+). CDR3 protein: CSARDLGDAYNSPLHF.